One sample yielded the 21 T cell receptor beta chains listed below, sequenced in a study of blood T cell repertoires in COVID-19. Clones were sequenced by immunoSEQ multiplex PCR, and TCRdb holds only the in-frame ones, with some missing. The data show around 270,000 clones, approximately 86% seen once. Sequencing used peripheral blood. These TCRs come from a human donor with COVID-19, enrolled during active disease. The donor label of this sample is uncertain.

The chain is built from TRBV18 and TRBJ2-2; maybe TRBD2 (5 bases). The CDR3 runs to 15 residues. V lost 3 bases to trimming and J lost 4 bases, with 12 bases between them. Germline loops: CDR1 KGHSH, CDR2 LQKENI. CDR3 protein: CASSPTSGITGELFF. The CDR3 bases are TGTGCCAGCTCACCCACAAGCGGAATCACCGGGGAGCTGTTTTTT.

The chain uses TRBV27 and TRBJ2-1, with 7 bases lining up with TRBD2. V was clipped by 10 bases and J by 7 bases; unmatched bases: 19. This CDR3 region has 16 residues. CDR1 is MNHEY and CDR2 is SMNVEV in the germline V gene (reference sequence). The CDR3 DNA is TGTGCCATCTCATCACACGGACTAGTTGGGGGTAATGAGCAGTTCTTC. Amino acids: CAISSHGLVGGNEQFF.

This clone was detected a few times. The V call is TRBV28, the J call TRBJ2-7, with 8 positions matching TRBD1. This CDR3 is built from 14 residues. With V trimmed by 5 bases and J by 5 bases, 8 bases remained unmatched. CDR1 is MDHEN and CDR2 is SYDVKM in the germline V gene. CDR3 loop: CASSPHRTGHEQYF. Here the CDR3 DNA reads TGTGCCAGCAGTCCCCACCGGACAGGGCACGAGCAGTACTTC.

The chain employs TRBV7-2 and TRBJ1-2; 8 nucleotides line up with TRBD1. The CDR3 covers 15 residues. V trimming: 1 base; J trimming: 3 bases; junction bases outside the gene matches: 4. CDR1 SGHTA and CDR2 FQGNSA come from the germline V gene. Here the CDR3 DNA reads TGTGCCAGCAGCTTAGAGACAGGGGCGGACTATGGCTACACCTTC. Translation gives CASSLETGADYGYTF. Full variable domain (outside the CDR3, taken from reference TRBV7-2 and TRBJ1-2): GAGVSQSPSNKVTEKGKDVELRCDPISGHTALYWYRQSLGQGLEFLIYFQGNSAPDKSGLPSDRFSAERTGGSVSTLTIQRTQQEDSAVYLCASSLETGADYGYTFGSGTRLTVV.

The rearrangement links TRBV9 to TRBJ1-1; 10 nucleotides match TRBD1. There are 16 residues in the CDR3. The V gene's germline CDR1 is SGDLS and CDR2 YYNGEE. V lost 4 bases to trimming and J lost 7 bases; unmatched junction nucleotides: 13. In DNA form, the CDR3 reads TGTGCCAGCAGCTCGGGGACAGGGGTTGGAACGGGTGAAGCTTTCTTT. Translated, it gives CASSSGTGVGTGEAFF.

The chain combines TRBV7-2 with TRBJ2-1, with 7 positions matching TRBD1. The germline V gene has CDR1 SGHTA and CDR2 FQGNSA. Trimming removed 5 bases from V and 0 bases from J; junction bases left unmatched: 7. The CDR3 is 16 residues long. The CDR3 coding sequence is TGTGCCAGCAGCCAGCGACAGGGAAGCTCCTACAATGAGCAGTTCTTC. It codes for CASSQRQGSSYNEQFF.

The genes are TRBV27 and TRBJ1-5; maybe TRBD1 (5 bases). CDR1 and CDR2 from the germline V gene are MNHEY and SMNVEV (reference sequence). This CDR3 is 15 amino acids long. V was cut by 2 bases and J by 5 bases, with 13 bases left in between. DNA of the CDR3: TGTGCCAGCAGTTTAACGGGTTTAGGGGATCAGCCCCAGCATTTT. It is translated as CASSLTGLGDQPQHF.

The CDR3 sequence: CAISESDRGRETFF. The CDR3 DNA is TGTGCCATCAGTGAGTCTGACAGGGGGCGAGAAACTTTCTTT. V usage is TRBV10-3 and J usage is TRBJ1-1, with 10 bases matching TRBD1. The CDR3 is made up of 14 amino acids. CDR1 ENHRY and CDR2 SYGVKD come from the germline V gene. V shed 0 bases and J 12 bases; nucleotides not matched to a gene: 7.

This chain uses TRBV5-1 with TRBJ1-3; 10 bases align to TRBD1. With V trimmed by 0 bases and J by 6 bases, 3 bases remained unmatched. The CDR3 is 15 residues long. Looked up from germline, CDR1 is SGHRS and CDR2 is YFSETQ. CDR3: CASSLEGTGANTIYF. In nucleotides, the CDR3 is TGCGCCAGCAGCTTGGAGGGGACAGGGGCAAACACCATATATTTT.

The rearrangement links TRBV7-3 to TRBJ1-2; 7 bases agree with TRBD1. Losses at the gene ends were 4 bases for V and 7 bases for J; bases not matched to a gene: 15. This CDR3 is 16 amino acids long. Germline V gene data show CDR1 as SGHTA and CDR2 as FQGTGA. The chain's CDR3 is CASSSTVNRGRGGYTF. CDR3 bases: TGTGCCAGCAGCTCCACAGTGAACAGGGGCCGGGGTGGCTACACCTTC.

The chain's CDR3 is CASTLSSGKGNEQFF. The CDR3 DNA is TGTGCCAGCACCCTGTCTAGCGGGAAGGGAAATGAGCAGTTCTTC. The chain uses TRBV28 and TRBJ2-1; 9 positions agree with TRBD2. The CDR3 totals 15 residues. The ends lost 7 bases at V and 7 bases at J; junction bases unmatched: 11. Germline lookup yields CDR1 MDHEN and CDR2 SYDVKM.

This clone was seen only once. This rearrangement joins TRBV29-1 to TRBJ1-1, with TRBD1 matching over 7 bases. The CDR3 has 15 amino acids. The V gene's germline CDR1 is SQVTM and CDR2 ANQGSEA. The V gene end was trimmed by 2 bases and the J gene end by 4 bases; junction bases not matched to a gene: 10. The CDR3: CSVETLGRGSTEAFF. The CDR3 coding sequence is TGCAGCGTTGAAACTTTGGGCAGGGGGTCCACTGAAGCTTTCTTT. The complete variable domain, with remaining parts taken from reference TRBV29-1 and TRBJ1-1, reads SAVISQKPSRDICQRGTSLTIQCQVDSQVTMMFWYRQQPGQSLTLIATANQGSEATYESGFVIDKFPISRPNLTFSTLTVSNMSPEDSSIYLCSVETLGRGSTEAFFGQGTRLTVV.

The rearrangement joins TRBV7-9 to TRBJ1-2, with a possible D match to TRBD1 (5 bases). The CDR3 runs to 14 residues. The V end was cut by 1 base, the J end by 1 base, with 7 bases between. Germline V lookup: CDR1 SEHNR, CDR2 FQNEAQ (reference sequence). In DNA, the CDR3 is TGTGCCAGCAGCTTAGGACAGAATAACTATGGCTACACCTTC. Residues: CASSLGQNNYGYTF.

This rearrangement joins TRBV27 to TRBJ2-5; possible D gene TRBD2, 5 bases. Germline values: CDR1 MNHEY, CDR2 SMNVEV (reference sequence). V lost 4 bases and J 5 bases, leaving 14 bases between the germline ends. The CDR3 totals 14 residues. In DNA form, the CDR3 reads TGTGCCAGCAGTTCTTCCTGGGAGAGGGAGACCCAGTACTTC. Amino acids: CASSSSWERETQYF.

The chain carries TRBV15 and TRBJ1-3; a weak D match, TRBD1 (5 bases). Trimming removed 0 bases from V and 2 bases from J, with 14 bases in between. This CDR3 region has 17 residues. Germline CDR1 LNHNV, CDR2 YYDKDF (reference sequence). The CDR3 nucleotides are TGTGCCACCAGCAGAGATCTGGCCTACAGGACTGGAAACACCATATATTTT. Residues: CATSRDLAYRTGNTIYF.

The chain links TRBV18 to TRBJ1-3; D possibly corresponds to TRBD1 (5 bases). CDR1 KGHSH and CDR2 LQKENI come from the germline V gene. This CDR3 has 14 residues. The ends were cut back, 3 bases at V and 2 bases at J, with 8 bases in the middle. CDR3 nucleotide sequence: TGTGCCAGCTCACCGCTGGGGCCTGGAAACACCATATATTTT. Its protein product is CASSPLGPGNTIYF.

This chain's CDR3 is CASRLDRGTNYGYTF. The CDR3 bases are TGTGCCAGCAGGCTCGACAGGGGAACTAACTATGGCTACACCTTC. This sequence joins TRBV28 and TRBJ1-2; 8 bases are shared with TRBD1. The V gene's germline CDR1 is MDHEN and CDR2 SYDVKM. This CDR3 has 15 amino acids. V lost 6 bases and J lost 0; bases outside the gene matches: 6.

The V and J genes are TRBV2 and TRBJ1-2; D gene unclear. V lost 2 bases, J lost 5 bases, and 9 bases lay in between. Germline lookup yields CDR1 SNHLY and CDR2 FYNNEI. The CDR3 runs 13 residues. The CDR3 here is CASSEQQLYGYTF. CDR3 nucleotide sequence: TGTGCCAGCAGTGAACAACAGCTTTATGGCTACACCTTC.

The gene calls are TRBV27 and TRBJ2-7, with 7 bases matching TRBD1. The V segment lost 5 bases and the J segment 4 bases; nucleotides outside the gene matches: 5. CDR1 and CDR2 (germline): MNHEY, SMNVEV (reference sequence). The CDR3 spans 13 residues. Here the CDR3 reads CASSQGQSYEQYF. DNA of the CDR3: TGTGCCAGCAGTCAGGGACAGTCTTACGAGCAGTACTTC.

The genes are TRBV19 and TRBJ2-7; 9 bases map to TRBD1. The germline CDR1 and CDR2 sequences are LNHDA and SQIVND (reference sequence). After removal of 4 bases from V and 2 bases from J, the junction contained 6 bases not matched to a gene. The CDR3 runs 15 residues. The CDR3: CASSNRDRVPYEQYF. The DNA of the CDR3 is TGTGCCAGTAGTAACCGGGACAGGGTCCCCTACGAGCAGTACTTC.

The chain is built from TRBV11-2 and TRBJ1-2; TRBD1 matches at 8 bases. This CDR3 is built from 13 residues. Looked up from germline, CDR1 is SGHAT and CDR2 is FQNNGV. Germline trimming cut 5 bases from V and 3 bases from J; bases unmatched to any gene: 2. The CDR3 is CASSPTGDYGYTF. For the CDR3, the DNA is TGTGCCAGCAGCCCGACAGGGGACTATGGCTACACCTTC.